This is a list of T cell receptor beta chains from one sample in a study of T cells after posttransplantation cyclophosphamide. Clones were sequenced by immunoSEQ multiplex PCR, and TCRdb holds only the in-frame ones, with some missing. The sample holds about 12,000 clones, approximately 81% seen once. Material: PBMCs, obtained about 350 days after allogeneic stem cell transplant with calcineurin inhibitor and methotrexate. All receptors derive from a young adult male patient who received an allogeneic stem cell transplant from an unrelated donor, was CMV-positive, and had acute GVHD only. The graft donor may have contributed some T cells. CDR3s include the opening cysteine and the closing phenylalanine or tryptophan. A clone size is listed for some rows: how often the clone was seen (once, few, many), or a class if it is expanded.

V gene	J gene	clone size	CDR3 protein
TRBV20-1	TRBJ2-7	-	CSARDGRGQYF
TRBV27	TRBJ2-6	-	CASSWGPGANVLTF
TRBV19	TRBJ1-5	-	CASSRAGYQHF
TRBV5-1	TRBJ2-1	-	CASSFQLAGGYHNEQFF
TRBV10-3	TRBJ2-1	few	CAISESRQADNEQFF
TRBV30	TRBJ1-2	-	CAWSPRGRVRGYTF
TRBV30	TRBJ2-1	-	CAWSVPSGRNEQFF
TRBV19	TRBJ1-2	once	CASSTGQPGDYGYTF
TRBV27	TRBJ2-3	-	CASSPLAGGTDTQYF
TRBV30	TRBJ1-3	once	CAWDRVAGNTIYF
TRBV15	TRBJ2-7	few	CATSRALLAGEQYF
TRBV4-1	TRBJ2-3	-	CASSQAGLFTDTQYF
TRBV25-1	TRBJ2-1	-	CASSVTRGRVAYNEQFF
TRBV9	TRBJ2-1	-	CASSAPRERGGFWNEQFF
TRBV6-6	TRBJ2-7	-	CASSRDRGNEQYF
TRBV7-9	TRBJ2-7	-	CASSLGREGYEQYF
TRBV30	TRBJ2-7	once	CAWSFAGAWEQYF
TRBV5-1	TRBJ2-1	-	CASSFRPGELNEQFF
TRBV29-1	TRBJ2-1	-	CSAGTSAYNEQFF
TRBV30	TRBJ1-1	-	CAWSRGGMNTEAFF
TRBV14	TRBJ2-7	few	CASSLGHTYEQYF
TRBV29-1	TRBJ2-3	-	CSVEDYREGDTQYF
TRBV6-5	TRBJ1-5	-	CASSYSRGEQPQHF
TRBV14	TRBJ2-7	-	CASSQDPRLAREYEQYF
TRBV2	TRBJ1-2	-	CASSASTGKRHTF
TRBV19	TRBJ2-7	-	CASSDSGLSYEQYF
TRBV4-3	TRBJ1-2	-	CASSQDSQAYGYTF
TRBV7-9	TRBJ2-5	-	CASSLGIWGLAEQETQYF
TRBV6-5	TRBJ1-6	-	CASSLLTGNNSPLHF
TRBV5-4	TRBJ2-2	-	CASSLGQGRAPNTGELFF